Each of the 32 T cell receptor beta chains below was sequenced from the same sample in a study of blood T cell repertoires in COVID-19. Measured with immunoSEQ multiplex PCR; TCRdb has only the in-frame clones, and not every one. Among approximately 300,000 clones listed, almost 90% were seen once. Sequencing was performed on PBMCs or T cells enriched from blood (not recorded which). Receptors originate from a woman younger than 35 with acute COVID-19.

This clone has just one count. V usage is TRBV14 and J usage is TRBJ2-2; possibly TRBD1 for D (6 bases). The V gene's germline CDR1 is SGHDN and CDR2 FVKESK. V was pared by 5 bases and J by 6 bases, with 10 bases between. The CDR3 spans 13 residues. The CDR3 nucleotides are TGTGCCAGCAGCGCTCAGGGGTCCGGGGAGCTGTTTTTT. Translation gives CASSAQGSGELFF.

The rearrangement uses TRBV9 and TRBJ2-3; no reliable D call. The CDR3 length is 14 residues. The V gene lost 2 bases and the J gene lost 2 bases, with 9 bases spanning the gap. Germline-derived CDR1 and CDR2 are SGDLS and YYNGEE. DNA of the CDR3: TGTGCCAGCAGCGTCGGCGGAGACACAGATACGCAGTATTTT. This sequence encodes CASSVGGDTDTQYF.

This chain links TRBV19 with TRBJ2-1; 8 bases agree with TRBD2. Germline CDR1 reads LNHDA; CDR2 reads SQIVND (reference sequence). V was pared by 7 bases and J by 6 bases, with 8 bases of the junction left unmatched. The CDR3 consists of 14 residues. The CDR3 loop reads CASTGGRYGNEQFF. CDR3 coding DNA: TGTGCCAGTACCGGCGGGAGGTATGGCAATGAGCAGTTCTTC.

The rearrangement joins TRBV28 to TRBJ2-7; a possible D gene is TRBD1 (6 bases). Looked up from germline, CDR1 is MDHEN and CDR2 is SYDVKM. The V end was cut by 2 bases, the J end by 0 bases, with 20 bases between. The CDR3 covers 18 residues. Written as DNA, the CDR3 is TGTGCCAGCAGTTTACCCAGCACCGGGACAACCTACTCCTACGAGCAGTACTTC. Translation gives CASSLPSTGTTYSYEQYF.

The J gene is TRBJ2-3, the V gene TRBV19; 12 bases align to TRBD1. Germline CDR1 reads LNHDA; CDR2 reads SQIVND (reference sequence). The CDR3 is 16 amino acids. V dropped 4 bases and J dropped 2; count of bases not matched to a gene: 4. CDR3 DNA: TGTGCCAGTAGTACGGAGGGACAGGGGGCCACAGATACGCAGTATTTT. Translated, it gives CASSTEGQGATDTQYF.

The genes are TRBV28 and TRBJ2-7, with D possibly being TRBD2 (6 bases). Trimming stripped 5 bases from V and 3 bases from J, with 11 bases between. Germline V gives CDR1 MDHEN, CDR2 SYDVKM. CDR3 size: 13 residues. This CDR3 is CASSPGLRYEQYF. CDR3 sequence (DNA): TGTGCCAGCAGTCCGGGACTCCGCTACGAGCAGTACTTC.

The rearrangement links TRBV20-1 to TRBJ2-3; D is ambiguous. V lost 3 bases, J lost 4 bases, and 11 bases lay in between. Germline V gene sequence: CDR1 DFQATT, CDR2 SNEGSKA (reference sequence). CDR3 length equals 13 residues. The CDR3 loop reads CSASSDSPDTQYF. The DNA for the CDR3 is TGCAGTGCTAGTTCTGACTCTCCAGATACGCAGTATTTT.

A few counts support this clone. The CDR3 loop is CASSPDRAGGYTF. The CDR3 nucleotides are TGTGCCAGCTCACCGGACAGGGCAGGGGGCTACACCTTC. The chain uses TRBV18 and TRBJ1-2; TRBD1 agrees at 8 bases. J was trimmed by 8 bases and V by 3 bases; bases with no gene match: 5. Germline CDR1 is KGHSH and CDR2 is LQKENI. CDR3 size: 13 residues. The full variable domain, rest sourced from reference TRBV18 and TRBJ1-2, is NAGVMQNPRHLVRRRGQEARLRCSPMKGHSHVYWYRQLPEEGLKFMVYLQKENIIDESGMPKERFSAEFPKEGPSILRIQQVVRGDSAAYFCASSPDRAGGYTFGSGTRLTVV.

The rearrangement uses TRBV18 and TRBJ1-6, with TRBD1 identical over 8 bases. In germline, CDR1 is KGHSH, CDR2 LQKENI. V was pared by 1 base and J by 10 bases, with 6 bases of the junction left unmatched. This CDR3 is built from 15 residues. The CDR3 reads CASSPRQGNDSPLHF. The CDR3 nucleotides are TGTGCCAGCTCACCACGACAGGGGAATGACTCACCCCTCCACTTT. Filled out from reference TRBV18 and TRBJ1-6, the complete variable domain reads NAGVMQNPRHLVRRRGQEARLRCSPMKGHSHVYWYRQLPEEGLKFMVYLQKENIIDESGMPKERFSAEFPKEGPSILRIQQVVRGDSAAYFCASSPRQGNDSPLHFGNGTRLTVT.

This clone appeared a few times. The chain is built from TRBV2 and TRBJ1-2; 7 positions match TRBD1. Trimming removed 6 bases from V and 4 bases from J; junction bases left unmatched: 11. CDR3 length: 15 amino acids. Germline assignment: CDR1 SNHLY and CDR2 FYNNEI. CDR3 DNA: TGTGCCAGCAGGGTCATCGGGACAGACTTCTATGGCTACACCTTC. This encodes CASRVIGTDFYGYTF.

This rearrangement joins TRBV28 to TRBJ1-2, with TRBD1 as a possible D gene (5 bases). V shed 2 bases and J shed 4 bases, with 14 bases lying between them. This CDR3 region has 15 residues. The germline V gene encodes CDR1 MDHEN and CDR2 SYDVKM. This CDR3 is CASSLVAGAFYGYTF. The CDR3 DNA sequence: TGTGCCAGCAGTTTAGTCGCTGGGGCCTTCTATGGCTACACCTTC.

This clone was detected only once. V is TRBV28 and J is TRBJ1-1; unclear D gene. CDR1 is MDHEN and CDR2 is SYDVKM in the germline V gene. Trimming removed 3 bases from V and 1 base from J, with 12 bases in between. The CDR3 runs 15 residues. This CDR3 is CASSFPRRGNTEAFF. Written as DNA, the CDR3 is TGTGCCAGCAGTTTCCCGAGGCGGGGGAACACTGAAGCTTTCTTT.

This rearrangement joins TRBV11-3 to TRBJ1-2, with 7 nucleotides matching TRBD1. The CDR3 spans 17 residues. Germline V gives CDR1 SGHNT, CDR2 YENEEA. V shed 8 bases and J 4 bases; nucleotides not matched to a gene: 19. This CDR3 is CASGSSWYRGDGYGYTF. The CDR3 bases are TGTGCCAGCGGATCTTCTTGGTACAGGGGCGACGGCTATGGCTACACCTTC.

The J gene is TRBJ1-4, the V gene TRBV5-1; 10 bases agree with TRBD1. The CDR3 is 17 residues long. The ends lost 0 bases at V and 4 bases at J; junction bases unmatched: 6. Germline CDR1 is SGHRS and CDR2 is YFSETQ. CDR3: CASSLGQGATLNEKLFF. In nucleotides, the CDR3 is TGCGCCAGCAGCTTGGGACAGGGGGCTACTCTTAATGAAAAACTGTTTTTT.

This chain links TRBV18 with TRBJ1-2, with TRBD1 identical over 7 bases. The CDR3 extends over 15 amino acids. With 6 bases clipped from V and 4 bases from J, the junction kept 11 bases outside the gene matches. CDR1 and CDR2 (germline): KGHSH, LQKENI. CDR3 loop: CASSSARTGGYGYTF. The CDR3 DNA is TGTGCCAGCTCGTCCGCCCGGACAGGAGGCTATGGCTACACCTTC.

The chain employs TRBV6-4 and TRBJ1-6, with 9 bases identical to TRBD1. The CDR3 consists of 12 residues. V lost 8 bases to trimming and J lost 9 bases; unmatched junction nucleotides: 2. Per the germline V gene, CDR1 is MRHNA and CDR2 is SNTAGT. The CDR3 protein is CASGTGSSPLHF. CDR3 DNA sequence: TGTGCCAGCGGGACAGGGTCTTCACCCCTCCACTTT.

This chain uses TRBV7-3 with TRBJ2-1, with a tentative D call TRBD1 (5 bases). Trimming cost V 5 bases and J 10 bases, with 18 bases left between them. This CDR3 is 14 amino acids long. CDR1 is SGHTA and CDR2 is FQGTGA in the germline V gene. The CDR3 is CASSPAEVGQEQFF. In DNA form, the CDR3 reads TGTGCCAGCAGCCCTGCCGAGGTGGGGCAGGAGCAGTTCTTC.

V gene TRBV10-2 combines with J gene TRBJ2-5; D is perhaps TRBD2 (7 bases). Deletions cut 9 bases from V and 5 bases from J, with 22 bases between. Germline lookup yields CDR1 WSHSY and CDR2 SAAADI. The CDR3 totals 15 residues. This chain's CDR3 is CARSRGGGATETQYF. In DNA form, the CDR3 reads TGCGCCAGAAGCAGGGGCGGGGGAGCCACGGAGACCCAGTACTTC.

The CDR3 nucleotides are TGTGCCAGCAGTTCCCGTTTAAACACCGGGGAGCTGTTTTTT. Residues: CASSSRLNTGELFF. The rearrangement links TRBV28 to TRBJ2-2, with D unresolved. CDR1 is MDHEN and CDR2 is SYDVKM in the germline V gene. The CDR3 has 14 residues. Trimming removed 4 bases at V and 2 bases at J, with 8 bases between.

The chain uses TRBV6-5 and TRBJ1-1; D possibly corresponds to TRBD1 (5 bases). The CDR3 contains 11 residues. Trimming took off 6 bases at V and 10 bases at J, with 12 bases between the two ends. Germline values: CDR1 MNHEY, CDR2 SVGAGI. The CDR3 nucleotides read TGTGCCAGCAGCCAGGGAGGTGCAGCTTTCTTT. Amino acid sequence: CASSQGGAAFF.

The chain joins TRBV18 to TRBJ2-5; D is perhaps TRBD1 (5 bases). This CDR3 comprises 14 residues. Per the germline V gene, CDR1 is KGHSH and CDR2 is LQKENI. V was pared by 1 base and J by 5 bases, with 11 bases between. This chain's CDR3 is CASSPRANRETQYF. The DNA for the CDR3 is TGTGCCAGCTCACCACGGGCTAACAGGGAGACCCAGTACTTC.

This chain uses TRBV5-1 with TRBJ2-7, with D possibly TRBD2 on 6 matching bases. The V gene's germline CDR1 is SGHRS and CDR2 YFSETQ. The germline V and J ends were trimmed by 2 bases and 5 bases, with 11 bases remaining between them. The CDR3 is made up of 13 amino acids. CDR3 DNA sequence: TGCGCCAGCAGCTTCGGGAGTTCCCACGAGCAGTACTTC. Translating it yields CASSFGSSHEQYF.

The chain employs TRBV28 and TRBJ2-3; TRBD2 matches 16 bases. CDR3 length equals 16 residues. Germline V lookup: CDR1 MDHEN, CDR2 SYDVKM. V was pared by 6 bases and J by 5 bases, with 5 bases of the junction left unmatched. CDR3 sequence: CASSPGLAGGLDTQYF. Here the CDR3 DNA reads TGTGCCAGCAGCCCGGGACTAGCGGGAGGGCTAGATACGCAGTATTTT. The whole variable domain, remainder taken from reference TRBV28 and TRBJ2-3, is DVKVTQSSRYLVKRTGEKVFLECVQDMDHENMFWYRQDPGLGLRLIYFSYDVKMKEKGDIPEGYSVSREKKERFSLILESASTNQTSMYLCASSPGLAGGLDTQYFGPGTRLTVL.

The chain uses TRBV19 and TRBJ2-2; a possible D gene is TRBD1 (6 bases). The CDR3 is 13 residues long. Per germline, CDR1 LNHDA and CDR2 SQIVND (reference sequence). V lost 3 bases and J 6 bases, leaving 8 bases between the germline ends. For the CDR3, the DNA is TGTGCCAGTAGTATGACAGGTTCCGGGGAGCTGTTTTTT. It codes for CASSMTGSGELFF.

The gene calls are TRBV7-6 and TRBJ1-3; D remains ambiguous. Germline V gene data show CDR1 as SGHVS and CDR2 as FNYEAQ. Deletions cut 0 bases from V and 4 bases from J, with 13 bases between. The CDR3 length is 16 residues. The CDR3 DNA sequence: TGTGCCAGCAGCTTAGCGGGCCCTCAGGCGGGAAACACCATATATTTT. It specifies CASSLAGPQAGNTIYF.

V and J are TRBV12-3 or TRBV12-4 and TRBJ1-5; the match to TRBD1 covers 7 bases. Trimming cost V 7 bases and J 6 bases; bases outside gene matches: 6. CDR3 length: 13 amino acids. CDR3 bases: TGTGCCAGCAACTCAGGGGGTACTCAGCCCCAGCATTTT. Translation gives CASNSGGTQPQHF.

The chain has TRBV2 and TRBJ1-4; possibly TRBD1 for D (5 bases). V gave up 4 bases and J gave up 3 bases, with 12 bases separating them. The CDR3 is 15 residues long. CDR1 is SNHLY and CDR2 is FYNNEI in the germline V gene. CDR3 sequence: CASSGGGAANEKLFF. The DNA of the CDR3 is TGTGCCAGCAGTGGGGGCGGGGCGGCTAATGAAAAACTGTTTTTT.

The J gene is TRBJ2-2, the V gene TRBV30; possibly TRBD1 for D (6 bases). CDR1 and CDR2 (germline): GTSNPN, SVGIG (reference sequence). V shed 2 bases and J shed 5 bases, with 12 bases lying between them. CDR3 size: 14 residues. CDR3 bases: TGTGCCTGGAGTACAGGGACCAGAACCGGGGAGCTGTTTTTT. This encodes CAWSTGTRTGELFF.

This clone was found a few times. The rearrangement links TRBV11-2 to TRBJ2-1, with 7 bases that match TRBD2. CDR1 and CDR2 (germline): SGHAT, FQNNGV. The CDR3 sequence is 14 residues long. V lost 1 base to trimming and J lost 9 bases; unmatched junction nucleotides: 6. CDR3 DNA sequence: TGTGCCAGCAGCTTAGCGGGAGGTACGGGTGAGCAGTTCTTC. Amino acids: CASSLAGGTGEQFF.

The rearrangement joins TRBV28 to TRBJ1-2; D is unresolved. The germline V and J ends were trimmed by 4 bases and 8 bases, with 11 bases remaining between them. The CDR3 contains 12 residues. Germline CDR1 reads MDHEN; CDR2 reads SYDVKM. The CDR3 is CASSSHSLGYTF. The CDR3, as DNA: TGTGCCAGCAGTTCACACAGTCTGGGCTACACCTTC.

CDR3 bases: TGCGCCAGCAGCTCAGGACTAGGGGGTACAGATACGCAGTATTTT. It codes for CASSSGLGGTDTQYF. The chain links TRBV5-1 to TRBJ2-3, with D maybe TRBD2 (7 bases). The CDR3 extends over 15 amino acids. Trimming pared 3 bases from V and 3 bases from J, leaving 14 bases between. Germline values: CDR1 SGHRS, CDR2 YFSETQ.

This rearrangement joins TRBV7-9 to TRBJ2-1, with 10 nucleotides matching TRBD2. V was clipped by 2 bases and J by 10 bases; unmatched bases: 11. Looked up from germline, CDR1 is SEHNR and CDR2 is FQNEAQ (reference sequence). CDR3 size: 16 residues. CDR3 DNA sequence: TGTGCCAGCAGCTTACCCGACCGGACTAGCGGAACAGAGCAGTTCTTC. Protein product: CASSLPDRTSGTEQFF.